This section outlines one T cell receptor (beta chain) sequence together with its context. Its antigen remains unknown. Germline CDR1 and CDR2: SNHLY and FYNNEI. This CDR3 has 15 amino acids. The V and J ends lost 3 bases and 3 bases respectively, with 13 bases between them. Time point of the sample: cycle 4 day 1 (C4D1), after 5 to 7 weeks of nivolumab. The patients all showed relapse after autologous stem cell transplantation, while their brentuximab vedotin exposure varied. The patients, who had relapsed/refractory classical Hodgkin lymphoma, achieved best responses of complete response, partial response or progressive disease. This entry comes from a study of PD-1 blockade in classical Hodgkin lymphoma. The study's findings and limits: Relapsed/refractory patients reportedly had lower baseline diversity than newly diagnosed patients.

Assay: immunoSEQ multiplex PCR; the TCRdb copy retains only in-frame clones and omits some. The data show about 41,000 clones, 55% to 70% seen once. V gene TRBV2 combines with J gene TRBJ2-3, with unresolved D. This TCR was sampled from a human donor with classical Hodgkin lymphoma. The input for sequencing was peripheral blood mononuclear cells (PBMCs), taken before the fourth cycle of nivolumab. Here the CDR3 DNA reads TGTGCCAGCAGTGAGTGGCCATTAGGAACAGATACGCAGTATTTT. It yields the protein CASSEWPLGTDTQYF.